The 22 T cell receptor beta chains given below trace back to one sample, sequenced in a study of Graves' ophthalmopathy and Graves' hyperthyroidism (dated by TCRdb to between 2018 and 2020). TCRdb lists the instrument as Illumina HiSeq 2000. For repertoire sequencing, the TCR beta CDR3 regions were amplified from RNA transcripts. A first-round RT-PCR used HTBI primers with the Qiagen OneStep RT-PCR kit, followed by a second-round multiplex PCR, size selection and purification. TCRdb reworked the public reads: Q25 trimming with fastp, MiXCR clone assembly, productive beta chains retained. Here each entry gathers all rows of one CDR3 protein and keeps the most common genes and DNA. The sample profile shows 220,000 or so distinct CDR3 sequences; about a fifth of them were found once. The ten largest clones represent roughly 42% of the sample. Sequenced: peripheral blood. The receptors here all came from a woman aged 45-59 years with Graves' ophthalmopathy. Donor details come from another sample of the same person, matched by shared clones.

This clonotype was recorded at least ten times. The CDR3 here is CSAARTVFGVGYTF. The CDR3 coding sequence is TGCAGTGCCGCGCGGACAGTTTTTGGGGTCGGCTACACCTTC. This chain links TRBV20-1 with TRBJ1-2; D is possibly TRBD1 (6 bases). V lost 6 bases and J 8 bases, leaving 22 bases between the germline ends. This CDR3 has 14 amino acids. Germline V gives CDR1 DFQATT, CDR2 SNEGSKA (reference sequence).

The genes are TRBV2 and TRBJ1-2, with D perhaps TRBD1 (5 bases). The CDR3 spans 11 residues. The V end lost 10 bases, the J end lost 3 bases, and 9 bases lay between the germline ends. The germline V gene encodes CDR1 SNHLY and CDR2 FYNNEI. The CDR3 sequence: CAIREDYGYTF. The CDR3 DNA reads as TGTGCCATCAGGGAAGACTATGGCTACACCTTC.

This clonotype was observed a few times. This CDR3 is CSVNLAGQETQYF. CDR3 sequence (DNA): TGCAGCGTGAACCTAGCGGGCCAAGAGACCCAGTACTTC. V is TRBV29-1 and J is TRBJ2-5, with 8 bases identical to TRBD2. Germline V CDR1 and CDR2: SQVTM, ANQGSEA. The ends lost 6 bases at V and 1 base at J; junction bases unmatched: 4. The CDR3 is 13 amino acids.

The V and J genes are TRBV5-1 and TRBJ2-4; D not certain. Germline CDR1 is SGHRS and CDR2 is YFSETQ. Deletions cut 2 bases from V and 0 bases from J, with 9 bases between. The CDR3 is 15 residues long. The chain's CDR3 is CASSLEASAKNIQYF. As DNA, the CDR3 is TGCGCCAGCAGCTTAGAGGCTTCAGCCAAAAACATTCAGTACTTC.

This clonotype was seen at least ten times. The CDR3 spells CASTTIANTGELFF. CDR3 sequence (DNA): TGTGCCAGCACCACGATAGCGAACACCGGGGAGCTGTTTTTT. The V and J genes are TRBV6-5 and TRBJ2-2, with unresolved D. CDR1 is MNHEY and CDR2 is SVGAGI in the germline V gene. V gave up 7 bases and J gave up 0 bases, with 9 bases separating them. The CDR3 is 14 residues long.

Ten or more counts support this clonotype. The CDR3 carries no conserved terminal phenylalanine or tryptophan, so it likely arises from a read error. The rearrangement uses TRBV10-3 and TRBJ2-5, with TRBD1 matching over 8 bases. The V gene end was trimmed by 10 bases and the J gene end by 5 bases; junction bases not matched to a gene: 9. The CDR3 length is 13 residues. Germline CDR1 reads ENHRY; CDR2 reads SYGVKD. CDR3 residues: CASQQGDRETQYS. CDR3 DNA sequence: TGTGCCAGTCAACAGGGGGATAGGGAGACCCAGTACTCC.

The J gene is TRBJ1-5, the V gene TRBV6-2 or TRBV6-3; the match to TRBD1 covers 9 bases. CDR3 size: 14 residues. CDR1 and CDR2 (germline): MNHEY, SVGEGT. V lost 6 bases to trimming and J lost 6 bases; unmatched junction nucleotides: 6. The CDR3 is CASSKQGAFQPQHF. The CDR3 DNA reads TGTGCCAGCAGCAAACAGGGGGCGTTTCAGCCCCAGCATTTT.

The rearrangement uses TRBV15 and TRBJ2-7; no firm D call. V was cut by 0 bases and J by 4 bases, with 13 bases left in between. CDR1 is LNHNV and CDR2 is YYDKDF in the germline V gene (reference sequence). This CDR3 region has 15 residues. CDR3 nucleotide sequence: TGTGCCACCAGCAGAGAGGATTCCGGGCCTTACGAGCAGTACTTC. Translation gives CATSREDSGPYEQYF.

J is TRBJ2-2 and V is TRBV7-3, with a tentative D call TRBD2 (5 bases). The CDR3 loop spans 14 amino acids. Trimming took 5 bases from V and 8 from J, leaving 15 bases between them. Germline assignment: CDR1 SGHTA and CDR2 FQGTGA. CDR3 sequence (DNA): TGTGCCAGCAGCCTATGGACTGACCAAGGGGAGCTGTTTTTT. Translated, it gives CASSLWTDQGELFF.

At least ten counts were recorded for this clonotype. This chain connects TRBV28 to TRBJ2-7; D unclear. V was shortened by 6 bases and J by 4 bases, with 16 bases between the two germline ends. The length of the CDR3 is 14 residues. Germline CDR1 reads MDHEN; CDR2 reads SYDVKM. The CDR3 region has the DNA TGTGCCAGCAGCCTTCACGACAACAGATACGAGCAGTACTTC. Its protein is CASSLHDNRYEQYF.

The chain recombines TRBV6-1 with TRBJ1-5, with 9 bases lining up with TRBD1. The germline CDR1 and CDR2 sequences are MNHNS and SASEGT. Trimming removed 6 bases from V and 6 bases from J; junction bases left unmatched: 9. The CDR3 loop spans 15 amino acids. CDR3 in DNA: TGTGCCAGCAGCGCCGGGACAGGGATGACTCAGCCCCAGCATTTT. As protein: CASSAGTGMTQPQHF.

This clonotype was picked up many times. The chain joins TRBV2 to TRBJ2-4; either TRBD1 or TRBD2 may supply D (5 bases each). CDR3 length equals 13 residues. Germline V lookup: CDR1 SNHLY, CDR2 FYNNEI. V lost 9 bases to trimming and J lost 0 bases, with 9 bases between them. The CDR3 DNA sequence: TGTGCCAGTTGGGGGATAGCCAAAAACATTCAGTACTTC. Translation: CASWGIAKNIQYF.

The chain links TRBV4-1 to TRBJ2-7, with D possibly matching TRBD2 (6 bases). Germline V gene sequence: CDR1 MGHRA, CDR2 YSYEKL. The V end lost 3 bases, the J end lost 0 bases, and 12 bases lay between the germline ends. This CDR3 has 15 residues. CDR3 sequence (DNA): TGCGCCAGCAGCCAGAGTGGGGGGACCTCCTACGAGCAGTACTTC. Translating gives CASSQSGGTSYEQYF.

This clonotype was counted ten times or more. This chain links TRBV6-5 with TRBJ1-1; D remains ambiguous. V shed 1 base and J shed 3 bases, with 6 bases lying between them. The germline V gene encodes CDR1 MNHEY and CDR2 SVGAGI. The CDR3 runs 13 residues. The CDR3 coding sequence is TGTGCCAGCAGTTACTACGGATACACTGAAGCTTTCTTT. Translated: CASSYYGYTEAFF.

The table lists this clonotype with many counts. The chain couples TRBV13 to TRBJ2-6; D is tentatively TRBD1 or TRBD2 (7 bases each). The CDR3 runs 17 residues. Germline CDR1 and CDR2: PRHDT and FYEKMQ (reference sequence). The V and J ends lost 7 bases and 0 bases respectively, with 16 bases between them. The CDR3 region has the DNA TGTGCCAGCACTCAGGGGGGCGGGAGCTCTGGGGCCAACGTCCTGACTTTC. Translating gives CASTQGGGSSGANVLTF.

The CDR3 sequence is CASLWGPTEAFF. In DNA form, the CDR3 reads TGTGCCAGCTTGTGGGGCCCCACTGAAGCTTTCTTT. The chain combines TRBV6-1 with TRBJ1-1; tentatively, D is TRBD1 (5 bases). This CDR3 spans 12 amino acids. The germline gives CDR1 MNHNS, CDR2 SASEGT. Trimming shortened V by 8 bases and J by 4 bases, and 11 bases separated the two germline ends.

This clonotype was seen many times. The chain joins TRBV6-1 to TRBJ2-5; 10 nucleotides line up with TRBD2. V dropped 5 bases and J dropped 1; count of bases not matched to a gene: 4. This CDR3 comprises 15 residues. Per germline, CDR1 MNHNS and CDR2 SASEGT. The chain's CDR3 is CASSQRLAGQETQYF. The CDR3 coding sequence is TGTGCCAGCAGTCAGAGACTAGCGGGCCAAGAGACCCAGTACTTC.

The chain carries TRBV29-1 and TRBJ2-5; 7 positions agree with TRBD2. CDR3 length: 13 residues. Losses at the gene ends were 1 base for V and 4 bases for J; bases not matched to a gene: 3. Germline values: CDR1 SQVTM, CDR2 ANQGSEA. The CDR3 loop is CSVEGEGRETQYF. The CDR3 DNA reads TGCAGCGTTGAAGGGGAGGGCCGAGAGACCCAGTACTTC.

This sequence joins TRBV3-1 and TRBJ2-2; TRBD2 might be the D (7 bases). V lost 1 base to trimming and J lost 2 bases, with 14 bases between them. The CDR3 loop spans 17 amino acids. CDR1 is LGHDT, CDR2 YNNKEL, per germline (reference sequence). The CDR3 region has the DNA TGTGCCAGCAGCCAAGTTGGGGGGGCGTCCAACACCGGGGAGCTGTTTTTT. Translating gives CASSQVGGASNTGELFF. Together with reference TRBV3-1 and TRBJ2-2, the CDR3 gives the full variable domain: DTAVSQTPKYLVTQMGNDKSIKCEQNLGHDTMYWYKQDSKKFLKIMFSYNNKELIINETVPNRFSPKSPDKAHLNLHINSLELGDSAVYFCASSQVGGASNTGELFFGEGSRLTVL.

This clonotype appeared many times. For the CDR3, the DNA is TGCAGTGCCGTGATCGAGACCTATGGCTACACCTTC. Translation gives CSAVIETYGYTF. The gene calls are TRBV20-1 and TRBJ1-2, with D unclear. The CDR3 extends over 12 amino acids. Germline assignment: CDR1 DFQATT and CDR2 SNEGSKA (reference sequence). With 6 bases removed from V and 4 bases from J, the gap between germline ends came to 12 bases.

On this clonotype itself: Given a much more abundant clone one base away, this may be a read error. The chain carries TRBV7-8 and TRBJ2-5; maybe TRBD2 (5 bases). Germline assignment: CDR1 SGHVS and CDR2 FQNEAQ. CDR3 size: 15 residues. The V end was cut by 1 base, the J end by 1 base, with 10 bases between. The DNA of the CDR3 is TGTGCCAGCAGCTTAGGGCGGGTGACCCAAGAGACCCAGTACTTC. Its protein product is CASSLGRVTQETQYF. Based on the CDR3 plus reference TRBV7-8 and TRBJ2-5, the full variable domain is GAGVSQSPRYKVAKRGQDVALRCDPISGHVSLFWYQQALGQGPEFLTYFQNEAQLDKSGLPSDRFFAERPEGSVSTLKIQRTQQEDSAVYLCASSLGRVTQETQYFGPGTRLLVL.

This clonotype has a count of ten or more. V is TRBV6-1 and J is TRBJ1-1; D ambiguous. The germline gives CDR1 MNHNS, CDR2 SASEGT. This CDR3 is 10 amino acids long. The V end lost 2 bases, the J end lost 11 bases, and 6 bases lay between the germline ends. This CDR3 reads CASSENLAFF. The CDR3 region has the DNA TGTGCCAGCAGTGAAAATTTGGCTTTCTTT.